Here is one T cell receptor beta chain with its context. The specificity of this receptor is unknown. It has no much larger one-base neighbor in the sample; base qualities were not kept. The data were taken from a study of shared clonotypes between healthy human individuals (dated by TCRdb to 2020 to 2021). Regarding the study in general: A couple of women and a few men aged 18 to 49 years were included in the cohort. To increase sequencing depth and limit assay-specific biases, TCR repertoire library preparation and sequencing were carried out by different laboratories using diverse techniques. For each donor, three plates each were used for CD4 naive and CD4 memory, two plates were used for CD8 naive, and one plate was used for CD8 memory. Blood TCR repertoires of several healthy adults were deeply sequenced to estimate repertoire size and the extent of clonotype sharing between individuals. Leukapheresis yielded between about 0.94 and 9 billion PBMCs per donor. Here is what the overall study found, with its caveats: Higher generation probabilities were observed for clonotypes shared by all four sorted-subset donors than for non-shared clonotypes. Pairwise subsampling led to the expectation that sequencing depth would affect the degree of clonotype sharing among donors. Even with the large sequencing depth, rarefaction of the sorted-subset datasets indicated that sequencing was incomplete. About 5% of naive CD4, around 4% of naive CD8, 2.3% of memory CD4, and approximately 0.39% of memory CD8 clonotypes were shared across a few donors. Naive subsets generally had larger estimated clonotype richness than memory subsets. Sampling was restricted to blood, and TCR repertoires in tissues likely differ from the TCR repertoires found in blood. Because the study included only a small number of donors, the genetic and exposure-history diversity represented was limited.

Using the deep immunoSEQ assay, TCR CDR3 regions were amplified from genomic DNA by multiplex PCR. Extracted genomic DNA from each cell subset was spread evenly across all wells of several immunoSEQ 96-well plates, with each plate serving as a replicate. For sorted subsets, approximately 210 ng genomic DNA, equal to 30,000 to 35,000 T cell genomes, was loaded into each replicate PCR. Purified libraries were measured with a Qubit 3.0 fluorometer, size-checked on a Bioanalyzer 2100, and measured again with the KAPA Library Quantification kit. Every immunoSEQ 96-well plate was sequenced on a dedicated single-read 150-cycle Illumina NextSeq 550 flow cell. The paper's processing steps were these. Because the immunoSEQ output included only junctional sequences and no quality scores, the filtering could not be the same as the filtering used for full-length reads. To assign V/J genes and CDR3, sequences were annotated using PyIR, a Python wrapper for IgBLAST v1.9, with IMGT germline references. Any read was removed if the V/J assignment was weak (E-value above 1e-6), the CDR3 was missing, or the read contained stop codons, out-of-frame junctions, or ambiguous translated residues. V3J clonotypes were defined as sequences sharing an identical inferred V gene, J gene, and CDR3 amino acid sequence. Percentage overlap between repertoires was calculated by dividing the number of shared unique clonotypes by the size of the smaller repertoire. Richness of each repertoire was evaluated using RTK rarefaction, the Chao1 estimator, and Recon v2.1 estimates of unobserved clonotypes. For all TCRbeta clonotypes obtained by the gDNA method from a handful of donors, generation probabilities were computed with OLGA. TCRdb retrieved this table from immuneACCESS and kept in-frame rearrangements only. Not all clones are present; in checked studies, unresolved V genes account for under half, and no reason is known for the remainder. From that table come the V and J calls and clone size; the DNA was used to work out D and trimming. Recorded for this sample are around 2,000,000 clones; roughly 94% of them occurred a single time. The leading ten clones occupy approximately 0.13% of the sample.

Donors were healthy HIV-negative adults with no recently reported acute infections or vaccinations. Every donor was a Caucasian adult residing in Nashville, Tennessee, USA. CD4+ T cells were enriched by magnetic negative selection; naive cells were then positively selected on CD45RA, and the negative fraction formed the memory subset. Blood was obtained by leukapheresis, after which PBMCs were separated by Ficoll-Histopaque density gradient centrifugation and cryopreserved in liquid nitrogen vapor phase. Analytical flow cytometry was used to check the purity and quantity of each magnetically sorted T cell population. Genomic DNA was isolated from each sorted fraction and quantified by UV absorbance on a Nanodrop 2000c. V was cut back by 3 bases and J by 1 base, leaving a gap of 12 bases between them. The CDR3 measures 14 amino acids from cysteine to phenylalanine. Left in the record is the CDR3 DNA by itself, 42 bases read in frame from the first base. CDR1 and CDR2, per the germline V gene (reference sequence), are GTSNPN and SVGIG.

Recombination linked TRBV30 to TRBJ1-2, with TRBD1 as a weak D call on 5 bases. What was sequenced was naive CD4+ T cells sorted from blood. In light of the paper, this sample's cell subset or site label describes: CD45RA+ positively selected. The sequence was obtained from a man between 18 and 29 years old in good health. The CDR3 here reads CAWRDRQYNYGYTF. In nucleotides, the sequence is TGTGCCTGGAGGGACCGACAGTATAACTATGGCTACACCTTC.